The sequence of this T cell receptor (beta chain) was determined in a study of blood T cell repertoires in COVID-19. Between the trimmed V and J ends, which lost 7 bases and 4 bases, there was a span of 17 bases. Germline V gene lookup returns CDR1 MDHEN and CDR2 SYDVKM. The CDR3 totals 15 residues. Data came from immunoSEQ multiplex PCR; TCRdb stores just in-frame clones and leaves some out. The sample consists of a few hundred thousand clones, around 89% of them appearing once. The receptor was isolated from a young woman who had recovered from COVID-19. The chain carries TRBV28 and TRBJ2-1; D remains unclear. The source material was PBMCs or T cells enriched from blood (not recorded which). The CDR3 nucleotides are TGTGCCAGCAAAATTATTGCGGAGAGATACAATGAGCAGTTCTTC. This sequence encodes CASKIIAERYNEQFF.